The subject of this entry is one T cell receptor beta chain. As yet, its antigen is unknown. A read error may account for a junction end that differs from germline. This specimen comes from a study of T cell responses to AZD1222 COVID-19 vaccine. Study-level findings and limits: With dominance at 160-218 and 743-854, vaccine-associated CD4 TCRs spanned spike. Reportedly, nearly half the spike-specific TCRs target unmutated variant regions. Receipt of two AZD1222 doses was followed by a rise in Spike-specific TCR breadth and depth. None of the repertoires were sampled until the peak T cell response had passed.

The CDR3 extends over 12 amino acids. Some clones are missing from TCRdb's copy, which holds only in-frame ones; the method was immunoSEQ multiplex PCR. Among approximately 130,000 clones listed, approximately 88% were seen once. This TCR was recovered from an adult who received the AZD1222 COVID-19 vaccine. J is TRBJ1-6 and V is TRBV12-3 or TRBV12-4; D not certain. The sample consisted of peripheral blood, taken 28 days after the second AZD1222 dose. The CDR3 bases are TGCGCCACCCGCGCCTCTAATTCACCCCTCCACTTT. It specifies CATRASNSPLHF.